This TCR beta chain was sequenced in a study of CD8 T cells in ankylosing spondylitis. Each CDR3 protein gets one entry after TCRdb re-called the 5' RACE reads with MiXCR. Here the sample spans around 300,000 distinct CDR3 sequences, around 20% being singletons. The germline gives CDR1 SGHNT, CDR2 YYREEE (reference sequence). V was cut by 4 bases and J by 7 bases, with 18 bases left in between. This CDR3 is 15 amino acids long. This clonotype was observed a single time. The sequenced sample consisted of blood, either unsorted or a sorted T cell fraction (not recorded which). The source of this sequence is a female donor with ankylosing spondylitis or in good health (not recorded which). V and J are TRBV5-4 and TRBJ2-1; a possible D gene is TRBD2 (5 bases). The CDR3 loop is CASSTGAGEGNEQFF. The CDR3 region has the DNA TGTGCCAGCAGCACTGGTGCGGGCGAAGGAAATGAGCAGTTCTTC.